A single sample is the source of the 24 T cell receptor beta chains below, sequenced in a study of shared clonotypes between healthy human individuals. Clones were read by immunoSEQ multiplex PCR, and TCRdb kept only the in-frame ones, dropping some. The table records approximately 2.4 million clones, around 95% of them present only once. Sequencing input: naive CD4+ T cells sorted from blood. The subset was: CD45RA+ positively selected. The receptors derive from a man between 18 and 29 years old in good health.

The chain is built from TRBV5-4 and TRBJ2-5; D may be TRBD2 (7 bases). The CDR3 totals 16 residues. The germline V gene encodes CDR1 SGHNT and CDR2 YYREEE (reference sequence). The V gene lost 3 bases and the J gene lost 4 bases, with 19 bases spanning the gap. Here the CDR3 reads CASSSATGGPSETQYF. DNA for the CDR3: TGTGCCAGCAGCTCCGCTACGGGGGGCCCTTCAGAGACCCAGTACTTC.

The J gene is TRBJ1-2, the V gene TRBV5-4; 8 bases line up with TRBD1. Germline CDR1 reads SGHNT; CDR2 reads YYREEE (reference sequence). CDR3 size: 17 residues. V gave up 4 bases and J gave up 6 bases; unmatched junction bases: 17. The CDR3 DNA follows: TGTGCCAGCAGCGGTGGGACGGGACAGGACATCAGGGATGGCTACACCTTC. It is translated as CASSGGTGQDIRDGYTF.

V gene TRBV6-6 combines with J gene TRBJ2-2; D call uncertain. The CDR3 is 12 residues long. V lost 6 bases to trimming and J lost 6 bases, with 8 bases between them. Germline assignment: CDR1 MNHNY and CDR2 SVGAGI (reference sequence). The CDR3 loop is CASRKTPGELFF. CDR3 nucleotides: TGTGCCAGCAGGAAGACACCCGGGGAGCTGTTTTTT.

The gene calls are TRBV7-2 and TRBJ2-7; D may correspond to TRBD1 or TRBD2 (5 bases each). The ends were cut back, 3 bases at V and 2 bases at J, with 11 bases in the middle. The CDR3 consists of 14 residues. Germline loops: CDR1 SGHTA, CDR2 FQGNSA. The CDR3 nucleotides read TGTGCCAGCAGCTTTATTGGGGGAGCCTACGAGCAGTACTTC. Translation gives CASSFIGGAYEQYF.

J is TRBJ1-2 and V is TRBV27; 9 positions agree with TRBD1. Trimming took 5 bases from V and 4 from J; bases not matched to a gene: 5. The CDR3 totals 14 residues. In germline, CDR1 is MNHEY, CDR2 SMNVEV (reference sequence). The CDR3 nucleotides are TGTGCCAGCAGTCCCACGGACAGGGGCTATGGCTACACCTTC. Residues: CASSPTDRGYGYTF.

The rearrangement uses TRBV29-1 and TRBJ1-2; D is perhaps TRBD1 (6 bases). The CDR3 runs 19 residues. Trimming removed 7 bases from V and 5 bases from J, with 35 bases in between. The germline V gene has CDR1 SQVTM and CDR2 ANQGSEA. The CDR3: CSAGNPGQPEGGNWYGYTF. The CDR3 DNA reads as TGCAGCGCCGGGAACCCCGGACAGCCCGAGGGGGGAAACTGGTATGGCTACACCTTC.

The rearrangement uses TRBV5-4 and TRBJ2-3, with TRBD2 matching over 8 bases. V lost 5 bases, J lost 2 bases, and 7 bases stayed unmatched. Germline V gene data show CDR1 as SGHNT and CDR2 as YYREEE (reference sequence). The CDR3 has 15 residues. The CDR3 DNA is TGTGCCAGCAGTCCTGGACTAGCCCTCACAGATACGCAGTATTTT. It encodes CASSPGLALTDTQYF.

This chain links TRBV27 with TRBJ2-1; no firm D call. This CDR3 has 13 amino acids. Trimming removed 4 bases at V and 3 bases at J, with 7 bases between. Germline values: CDR1 MNHEY, CDR2 SMNVEV (reference sequence). The DNA of the CDR3 is TGTGCCAGCAGTTCGGAGCTCTACAATGAGCAGTTCTTC. Its protein is CASSSELYNEQFF.

In this sample, this clone turned up once. The V call is TRBV6-5, the J call TRBJ2-4; TRBD2 agrees at 8 bases. The germline V gene has CDR1 MNHEY and CDR2 SVGAGI. J lost 1 base, V lost 5 bases, and 4 bases had no gene match. The CDR3 is 15 amino acids. This chain's CDR3 is CASSPPGGAKNIQYF. The CDR3 bases are TGTGCCAGCAGTCCCCCGGGGGGGGCCAAAAACATTCAGTACTTC.

The V and J genes are TRBV18 and TRBJ2-2; D may correspond to TRBD1 or TRBD2 (6 bases each). V was pared by 3 bases and J by 6 bases, with 11 bases between. Germline lookup yields CDR1 KGHSH and CDR2 LQKENI. This CDR3 region has 14 residues. The CDR3, as DNA: TGTGCCAGCTCACCGTCGGGGGCGGCCGGGGAGCTGTTTTTT. It specifies CASSPSGAAGELFF.

The genes are TRBV18 and TRBJ2-2; maybe TRBD2 (5 bases). The CDR3 consists of 16 residues. Germline V gene sequence: CDR1 KGHSH, CDR2 LQKENI. Trimming cost V 5 bases and J 6 bases, with 19 bases left between them. CDR3 coding DNA: TGTGCCAGCTCAACAGCCGGGTCCCAAGCGGCCGGGGAGCTGTTTTTT. Amino acid sequence: CASSTAGSQAAGELFF.

The rearrangement links TRBV11-3 to TRBJ2-3; D gene uncertain. The V gene lost 1 base and the J gene lost 14 bases, with 10 bases spanning the gap. This CDR3 region has 11 residues. Germline V lookup: CDR1 SGHNT, CDR2 YENEEA. CDR3 bases: TGTGCCAGCAGCTTAGGTGGCTCGGTGTATTTT. Protein: CASSLGGSVYF. The full variable domain, completed using reference TRBV11-3 and TRBJ2-3, is EAGVVQSPRYKIIEKKQPVAFWCNPISGHNTLYWYLQNLGQGPELLIRYENEEAVDDSQLPKDRFSAERLKGVDSTLKIQPAELGDSAVYLCASSLGGSVYFGPGTRLTVL.

The rearrangement joins TRBV4-1 to TRBJ1-6; D may be TRBD1 (5 bases). CDR1 is MGHRA and CDR2 is YSYEKL in the germline V gene. With 3 bases removed from V and 0 bases from J, the gap between germline ends came to 9 bases. The CDR3 has 16 residues. The CDR3 DNA follows: TGCGCCAGCAGCCAGGGGCGGGGCTCCTATAATTCACCCCTCCACTTT. This translates into CASSQGRGSYNSPLHF.

This clone has just one count. For the CDR3, the DNA is TGTGCCAGCACTAGCGGGAGCTCCTACAATGAGCAGTTCTTC. Translation: CASTSGSSYNEQFF. This chain connects TRBV27 to TRBJ2-1, with 10 bases fitting TRBD2. The CDR3 sequence is 14 residues long. The germline V gene encodes CDR1 MNHEY and CDR2 SMNVEV (reference sequence). With V trimmed by 7 bases and J by 0 bases, 0 bases remained unmatched.

The chain links TRBV7-9 to TRBJ1-2; D is uncertain. The CDR3 runs to 15 residues. V was shortened by 3 bases and J by 3 bases, with 14 bases between the two germline ends. CDR1 and CDR2 from the germline V gene are SEHNR and FQNEAQ (reference sequence). The CDR3 region is CASSFFGRLDYGYTF. Here the CDR3 DNA reads TGTGCCAGCAGCTTCTTCGGAAGGTTGGACTATGGCTACACCTTC. Complete variable domain (other parts from reference TRBV7-9 and TRBJ1-2): DTGVSQNPRHKITKRGQNVTFRCDPISEHNRLYWYRQTLGQGPEFLTYFQNEAQLEKSRLLSDRFSAERPKGSFSTLEIQRTEQGDSAMYLCASSFFGRLDYGYTFGSGTRLTVV.

The count of this clone is one. The chain employs TRBV11-3 and TRBJ2-7, with TRBD1 identical over 7 bases. CDR3 length: 14 residues. Germline-derived CDR1 and CDR2 are SGHNT and YENEEA. Trimming removed 4 bases from V and 5 bases from J; junction bases left unmatched: 8. The CDR3 sequence is CASSSGGTAHEQYF. Here the CDR3 DNA reads TGTGCCAGCAGCTCAGGGGGTACGGCCCACGAGCAGTACTTC.

This chain connects TRBV25-1 to TRBJ1-6; D unclear. The CDR3 is made up of 15 amino acids. Trimming pared 1 base from V and 8 bases from J, leaving 12 bases between. Per the germline V gene, CDR1 is MGHDK and CDR2 is SYGVNS. Here the CDR3 reads CASSESSRVHSPLHF. The CDR3, as DNA: TGTGCCAGCAGTGAATCATCAAGGGTCCATTCACCCCTCCACTTT.

This chain links TRBV7-2 with TRBJ1-2; tentative D call: TRBD1 (5 bases). Trimming left V 5 bases short and J 8 bases short, with 21 bases between. Germline CDR1 reads SGHTA; CDR2 reads FQGNSA. The length of the CDR3 is 15 residues. The CDR3 is CASSLHRDPAGGYTF. CDR3 nucleotide sequence: TGTGCCAGCAGCCTACACCGGGACCCTGCGGGCGGCTACACCTTC.

This clone turned up a few times. V usage is TRBV5-4 and J usage is TRBJ1-1, with TRBD1 identical over 8 bases. The germline gives CDR1 SGHNT, CDR2 YYREEE (reference sequence). J lost 1 base, V lost 3 bases, and 8 bases had no gene match. The CDR3 contains 16 residues. The CDR3 region is CASSSGQGIRNTEAFF. DNA of the CDR3: TGTGCCAGCAGCTCTGGACAGGGAATTAGGAACACTGAAGCTTTCTTT.

V is TRBV15 and J is TRBJ1-1; D is unclear. Germline values: CDR1 LNHNV, CDR2 YYDKDF (reference sequence). The CDR3 totals 14 residues. Trimming cost V 6 bases and J 0 bases, with 11 bases left between them. In DNA, the CDR3 is TGTGCCACCAGTATGATCGGGCTGAACACTGAAGCTTTCTTT. Translating it yields CATSMIGLNTEAFF.

The J gene is TRBJ2-5, the V gene TRBV7-2; 9 bases are shared with TRBD2. This CDR3 spans 17 amino acids. J lost 2 bases, V lost 5 bases, and 12 bases had no gene match. Germline V gene sequence: CDR1 SGHTA, CDR2 FQGNSA. CDR3 loop: CASSPRLTGLAQETQYF. The CDR3 region has the DNA TGTGCCAGCAGCCCGAGGCTGACGGGACTAGCACAAGAGACCCAGTACTTC. Complete variable domain (other parts from reference TRBV7-2 and TRBJ2-5): GAGVSQSPSNKVTEKGKDVELRCDPISGHTALYWYRQSLGQGLEFLIYFQGNSAPDKSGLPSDRFSAERTGGSVSTLTIQRTQQEDSAVYLCASSPRLTGLAQETQYFGPGTRLLVL.

The chain employs TRBV29-1 and TRBJ1-6; D gene unclear. In germline, CDR1 is SQVTM, CDR2 ANQGSEA. This CDR3 has 13 residues. Deletions cut 6 bases from V and 9 bases from J, with 15 bases between. The CDR3 reads CSVGVNEGSPLHF. CDR3 nucleotide sequence: TGCAGCGTCGGCGTTAATGAGGGTTCACCCCTCCACTTT.

V gene TRBV18 combines with J gene TRBJ2-3; D gene unclear. V shed 3 bases and J shed 4 bases, with 11 bases lying between them. Germline loops: CDR1 KGHSH, CDR2 LQKENI. The CDR3 is made up of 14 amino acids. The CDR3 is CASSPVAAADTQYF. CDR3 nucleotide sequence: TGTGCCAGCTCACCTGTTGCGGCGGCAGATACGCAGTATTTT.

The rearrangement uses TRBV5-4 and TRBJ2-2; 12 bases are a match to TRBD2. Germline lookup yields CDR1 SGHNT and CDR2 YYREEE (reference sequence). Unmatched junction bases numbered 7, after V lost 4 bases and J lost 0 bases. The CDR3 contains 18 residues. The CDR3 region has the DNA TGTGCCAGCAGCCAGCCGGGACTAGCGGGTTCGAACACCGGGGAGCTGTTTTTT. This codes for CASSQPGLAGSNTGELFF. Full variable domain (rest looked up from reference TRBV5-4 and TRBJ2-2): ETGVTQSPTHLIKTRGQQVTLRCSSQSGHNTVSWYQQALGQGPQFIFQYYREEENGRGNFPPRFSGLQFPNYSSELNVNALELDDSALYLCASSQPGLAGSNTGELFFGEGSRLTVL.